This entry lists 16 T cell receptor beta chains sequenced from one sample in a study of blood T cells in healthy people across ages (dated by TCRdb to between 2014 and 2017). The library was built by means of 5' RACE. The second PCR ran for roughly 6 to 11 cycles and used a J-beta primer mix along with a sample-barcoded 5' primer. The public reads were run again by TCRdb, first through fastp at Q25 and then through MiXCR, and only productive beta chains were kept. For every CDR3 protein sequence, its rows merge into one entry that carries the most common genes and DNA. Here the sample has approximately 2,000,000 distinct CDR3 sequences; roughly two fifths occur a single time. In total, the top ten clones hold about 23% of the sample. Sequenced: blood. The receptors stem from a human donor in good health.

A few counts support this clonotype. This sequence joins TRBV5-1 and TRBJ1-2; D gene unclear. V was trimmed by 1 base and J by 5 bases, leaving 12 bases between them. CDR3 size: 14 residues. The germline V gene encodes CDR1 SGHRS and CDR2 YFSETQ. In DNA, the CDR3 is TGCGCCAGCAGCTTGCCCGGGATGGGTTATGGCTACACCTTC. This encodes CASSLPGMGYGYTF. The whole variable domain, remainder taken from reference TRBV5-1 and TRBJ1-2, is KAGVTQTPRYLIKTRGQQVTLSCSPISGHRSVSWYQQTPGQGLQFLFEYFSETQRNKGNFPGRFSGRQFSNSRSEMNVSTLELGDSALYLCASSLPGMGYGYTFGSGTRLTVV.

As regards this clonotype: The junction shows a germline mismatch at one end, possibly a read error. This chain joins TRBV2 and TRBJ2-7; TRBD2 might be the D (5 bases). Germline CDR1 and CDR2: SNHLY and FYNNEI. The CDR3 sequence is 11 residues long. This chain's CDR3 is CTSKRGNEQYF. The DNA of the CDR3 is TGTACCAGCAAGAGAGGGAATGAGCAGTACTTC.

This clonotype was detected only a few times. The chain carries TRBV28 and TRBJ1-4; TRBD1 agrees at 11 bases. This CDR3 is built from 16 residues. Looked up from germline, CDR1 is MDHEN and CDR2 is SYDVKM. V shed 4 bases, J shed 4 bases, and the junction held 5 bases outside the gene matches. CDR3 sequence (DNA): TGTGCCAGCAGTTCAGGACAGGGGGCGGTTAATGAAAAACTGTTTTTT. Residues: CASSSGQGAVNEKLFF.

The chain couples TRBV6-6 to TRBJ1-2; D possibly corresponds to TRBD1 (5 bases). The CDR3 runs 15 residues. Trimming stripped 2 bases from V and 4 bases from J, with 14 bases between. In germline, CDR1 is MNHNY, CDR2 SVGAGI (reference sequence). CDR3 amino acids: CASSYPEGFAYGYTF. The CDR3 DNA sequence: TGTGCCAGCAGTTACCCCGAGGGGTTCGCCTATGGCTACACCTTC.

The gene calls are TRBV4-3 and TRBJ2-7; D possibly corresponds to TRBD2 (5 bases). With 0 bases removed from V and 7 bases from J, the gap between germline ends came to 16 bases. The V gene's germline CDR1 is LGHNA and CDR2 YSLEER. The CDR3 covers 15 residues. CDR3 bases: TGCGCCAGCAGCCAAGAGGCCTATGGGAGCGATGAGCAGTACTTC. Its translation is CASSQEAYGSDEQYF.

This clonotype was seen a handful of times. The chain recombines TRBV20-1 with TRBJ2-1; 10 nucleotides line up with TRBD2. J lost 0 bases, V lost 2 bases, and 7 bases had no gene match. The CDR3 loop spans 17 amino acids. Germline values: CDR1 DFQATT, CDR2 SNEGSKA (reference sequence). Written as DNA, the CDR3 is TGCAGTGCTAGAAATCTAGCGGGGGAGCCCTCCTACAATGAGCAGTTCTTC. Protein sequence: CSARNLAGEPSYNEQFF.

CDR3 nucleotides: TGTGCCAGCGGCCATCCGGCTAGCGGTGACAACGAGCAGTACTTC. Its protein product is CASGHPASGDNEQYF. This chain joins TRBV7-9 and TRBJ2-5, with 7 bases aligning to TRBD2. The J call is doubtful: the DNA matches TRBJ2-7 better. The germline gives CDR1 SEHNR, CDR2 FQNEAQ (reference sequence). This CDR3 spans 15 amino acids.

Turning to this clonotype: A much larger clone lies a single base off, so this may be a read error. This CDR3 reads CACSWDSSSYEQYF. CDR3 nucleotide sequence: TGTGCCTGCAGCTGGGACAGTAGCTCCTACGAGCAGTACTTC. V usage is TRBV11-2 and J usage is TRBJ2-7; TRBD1 matches 7 bases. Germline CDR1 reads SGHAT; CDR2 reads FQNNGV. This CDR3 spans 14 amino acids.

This clonotype has more than one count but fewer than ten. CDR3 in DNA: TGCGCCAGCAGCCAAGAACAGGGCTTTCCCTACGAGCAGTACTTC. It is translated as CASSQEQGFPYEQYF. The chain recombines TRBV4-3 with TRBJ2-7; a weak D match, TRBD1 (6 bases). Germline CDR1 reads LGHNA; CDR2 reads YSLEER. The CDR3 loop spans 15 amino acids. Deletions cut 0 bases from V and 2 bases from J, with 11 bases between.

This clonotype was counted once. V gene TRBV9 combines with J gene TRBJ1-1; D gene unclear. Trimming took 0 bases from V and 6 from J, leaving 9 bases between them. Germline lookup yields CDR1 SGDLS and CDR2 YYNGEE. This CDR3 has 13 residues. CDR3 amino acids: CASSVVPGAEAFF. CDR3 sequence (DNA): TGTGCCAGCAGCGTAGTACCCGGGGCTGAAGCTTTCTTT.

The V gene is TRBV7-8, the J gene TRBJ1-2; no definite D call. The CDR3 runs 14 residues. The V gene lost 5 bases and the J gene lost 4 bases, with 14 bases spanning the gap. Germline loops: CDR1 SGHVS, CDR2 FQNEAQ. CDR3 bases: TGTGCCAGCAGCGGACGGATTTCTCTCTATGGCTACACCTTC. It translates to CASSGRISLYGYTF.

This clonotype was seen a handful of times. This chain connects TRBV7-6 to TRBJ1-2; 9 positions match TRBD1. This CDR3 has 17 amino acids. The V gene's germline CDR1 is SGHVS and CDR2 FNYEAQ. V trimming: 1 base; J trimming: 0 bases; junction bases outside the gene matches: 6. The CDR3 protein is CASSLVPGQGTNYGYTF. DNA of the CDR3: TGTGCCAGCAGCTTAGTCCCCGGACAGGGGACTAACTATGGCTACACCTTC.

The chain joins TRBV18 to TRBJ2-5; 10 positions match TRBD2. This CDR3 is built from 16 residues. Germline loops: CDR1 KGHSH, CDR2 LQKENI. J lost 9 bases, V lost 2 bases, and 12 bases had no gene match. The CDR3 nucleotides are TGTGCCAGCTCACCATTTGGACTAGCGGCTCAGGGGGCCCAGTACTTC. The encoded protein is CASSPFGLAAQGAQYF.

The chain uses TRBV5-1 and TRBJ2-4, with TRBD1 identical over 7 bases. The better agreement between TRBJ2-7 and the DNA end casts doubt on the J call. Per the germline V gene, CDR1 is SGHRS and CDR2 is YFSETQ. This CDR3 comprises 15 residues. The CDR3, as DNA: TGCGCCAGCAGCCCGAGCCGGGACAGCCGCTACGAGCAGTACTTC. Amino acid sequence: CASSPSRDSRYEQYF.

The V and J genes are TRBV20-1 and TRBJ1-2; TRBD1 matches 8 bases. From germline, CDR1 is DFQATT and CDR2 SNEGSKA (reference sequence). With V trimmed by 5 bases and J by 5 bases, 7 bases remained unmatched. This CDR3 contains 13 residues. CDR3 in DNA: TGCAGTGCTCCAAAGACAGGGGTATATGGCTACACCTTC. Translating gives CSAPKTGVYGYTF.

This chain uses TRBV14 with TRBJ1-4; D might be TRBD1 (5 bases). Trimming took 3 bases from V and 11 from J, leaving 22 bases between them. Germline V CDR1 and CDR2: SGHDN, FVKESK. The CDR3 length is 16 residues. CDR3 loop: CASSHNRGGVTEKLFF. The CDR3 DNA follows: TGTGCCAGCAGCCATAACCGGGGCGGGGTTACGGAGAAACTGTTTTTT.